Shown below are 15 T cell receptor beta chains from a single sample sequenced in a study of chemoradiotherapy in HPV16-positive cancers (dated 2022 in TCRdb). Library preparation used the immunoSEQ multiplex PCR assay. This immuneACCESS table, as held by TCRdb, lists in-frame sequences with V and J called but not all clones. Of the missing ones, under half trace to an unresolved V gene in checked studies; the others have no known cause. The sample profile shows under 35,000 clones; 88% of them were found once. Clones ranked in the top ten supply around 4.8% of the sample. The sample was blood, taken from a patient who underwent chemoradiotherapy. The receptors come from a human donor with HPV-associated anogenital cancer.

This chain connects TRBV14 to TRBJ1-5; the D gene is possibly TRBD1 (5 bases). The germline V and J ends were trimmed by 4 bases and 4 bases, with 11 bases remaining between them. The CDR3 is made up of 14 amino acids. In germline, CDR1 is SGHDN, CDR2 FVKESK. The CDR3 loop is CASSPSAGNQPQHF. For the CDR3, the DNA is TGTGCCAGCAGCCCCTCGGCAGGGAATCAGCCCCAGCATTTT.

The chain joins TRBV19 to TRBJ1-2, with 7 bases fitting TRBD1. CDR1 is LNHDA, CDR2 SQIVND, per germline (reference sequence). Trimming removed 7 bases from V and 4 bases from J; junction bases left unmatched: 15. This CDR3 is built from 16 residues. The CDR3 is CASTRGIIGTVYGYTF. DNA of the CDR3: TGTGCCAGTACACGGGGGATCATTGGGACAGTCTATGGCTACACCTTC.

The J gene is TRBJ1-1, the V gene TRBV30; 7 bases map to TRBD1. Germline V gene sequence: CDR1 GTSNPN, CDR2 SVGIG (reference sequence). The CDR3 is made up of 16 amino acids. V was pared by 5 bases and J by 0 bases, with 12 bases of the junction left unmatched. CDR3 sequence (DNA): TGTGCCTGGCTTCGTAAGGGGGCGGTCATGAACACTGAAGCTTTCTTT. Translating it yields CAWLRKGAVMNTEAFF.

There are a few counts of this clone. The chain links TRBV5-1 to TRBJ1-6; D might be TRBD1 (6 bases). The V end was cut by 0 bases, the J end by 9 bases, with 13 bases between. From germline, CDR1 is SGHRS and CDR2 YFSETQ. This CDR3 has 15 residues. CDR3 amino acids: CASSLEVTGRSPLHF. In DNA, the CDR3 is TGCGCCAGCAGCTTGGAGGTTACAGGGCGTTCACCCCTCCACTTT.

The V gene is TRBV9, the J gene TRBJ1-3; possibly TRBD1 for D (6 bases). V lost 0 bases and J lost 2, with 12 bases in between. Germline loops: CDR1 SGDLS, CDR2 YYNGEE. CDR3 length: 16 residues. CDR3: CASSVEGVPPGNTIYF. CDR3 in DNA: TGTGCCAGCAGCGTAGAGGGGGTCCCCCCTGGAAACACCATATATTTT.

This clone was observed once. CDR3 nucleotide sequence: TGCAGCGAAAGACATGGGACCCCTACTAGCACAGATACGCAGTATTTT. Residues: CSERHGTPTSTDTQYF. The genes are TRBV29-1 and TRBJ2-3; either TRBD1 or TRBD2 may fit D (5 bases each). Per germline, CDR1 SQVTM and CDR2 ANQGSEA. Trimming took 7 bases from V and 0 from J, leaving 20 bases between them. The CDR3 covers 16 residues.

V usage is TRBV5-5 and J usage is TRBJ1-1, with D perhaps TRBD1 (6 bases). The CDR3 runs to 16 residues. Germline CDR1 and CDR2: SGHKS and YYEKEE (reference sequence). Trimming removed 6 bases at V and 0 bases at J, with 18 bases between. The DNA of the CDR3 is TGTGCCAGCACCCCAACAGGGAACAATATGAACACTGAAGCTTTCTTT. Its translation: CASTPTGNNMNTEAFF.

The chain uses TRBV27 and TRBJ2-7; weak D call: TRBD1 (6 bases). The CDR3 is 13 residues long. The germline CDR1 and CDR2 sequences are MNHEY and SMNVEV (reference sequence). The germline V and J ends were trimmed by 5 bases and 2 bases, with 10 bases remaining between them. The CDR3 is CASSIAGAYEQYF. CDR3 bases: TGTGCCAGCAGTATTGCAGGGGCCTACGAGCAGTACTTC.

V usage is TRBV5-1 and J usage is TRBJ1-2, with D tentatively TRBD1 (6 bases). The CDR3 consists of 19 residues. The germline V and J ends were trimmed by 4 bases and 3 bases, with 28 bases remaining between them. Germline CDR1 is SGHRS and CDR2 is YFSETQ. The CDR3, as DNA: TGCGCCAGCAGCCTACAATTTTCTCCGGTTGGTAGGGGGGACTATGGCTACACCTTC. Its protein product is CASSLQFSPVGRGDYGYTF.

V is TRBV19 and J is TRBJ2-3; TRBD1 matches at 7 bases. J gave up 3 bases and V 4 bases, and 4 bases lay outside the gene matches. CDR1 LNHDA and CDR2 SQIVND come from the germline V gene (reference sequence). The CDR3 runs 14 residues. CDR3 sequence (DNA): TGTGCCAGTAGTACCCGGGACAGAACAGATACGCAGTATTTT. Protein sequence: CASSTRDRTDTQYF.

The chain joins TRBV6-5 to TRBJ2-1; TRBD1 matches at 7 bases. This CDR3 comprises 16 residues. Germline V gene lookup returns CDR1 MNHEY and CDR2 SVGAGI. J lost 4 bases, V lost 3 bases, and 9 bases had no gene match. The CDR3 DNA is TGTGCCAGCAGTTATATACAGGGGTCACGTTACAATGAGCAGTTCTTC. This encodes CASSYIQGSRYNEQFF.

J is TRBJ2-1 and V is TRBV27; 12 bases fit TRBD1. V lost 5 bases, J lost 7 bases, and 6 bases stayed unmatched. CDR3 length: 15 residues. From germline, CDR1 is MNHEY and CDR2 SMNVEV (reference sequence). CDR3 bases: TGTGCCAGCAGTCCAAGGGACAGGGGGCAGAATGAGCAGTTCTTC. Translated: CASSPRDRGQNEQFF.

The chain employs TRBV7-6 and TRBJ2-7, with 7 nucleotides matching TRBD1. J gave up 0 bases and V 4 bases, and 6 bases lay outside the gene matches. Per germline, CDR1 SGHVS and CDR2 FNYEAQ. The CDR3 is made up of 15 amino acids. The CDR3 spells CASSSGRDSSYEQYF. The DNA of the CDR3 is TGTGCCAGCAGCTCCGGCCGGGACAGCTCCTACGAGCAGTACTTC.

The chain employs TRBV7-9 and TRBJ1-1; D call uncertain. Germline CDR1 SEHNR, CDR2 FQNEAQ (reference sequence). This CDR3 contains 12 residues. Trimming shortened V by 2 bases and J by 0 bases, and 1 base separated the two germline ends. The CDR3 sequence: CASSLMNTEAFF. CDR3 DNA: TGTGCCAGCAGCTTAATGAACACTGAAGCTTTCTTT.

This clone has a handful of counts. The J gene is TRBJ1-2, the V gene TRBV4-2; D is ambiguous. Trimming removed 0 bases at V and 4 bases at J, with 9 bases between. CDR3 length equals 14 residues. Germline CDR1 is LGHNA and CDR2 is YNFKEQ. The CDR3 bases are TGTGCCAGCAGCCAAGATTTCAGATCCTATGGCTACACCTTC. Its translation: CASSQDFRSYGYTF.